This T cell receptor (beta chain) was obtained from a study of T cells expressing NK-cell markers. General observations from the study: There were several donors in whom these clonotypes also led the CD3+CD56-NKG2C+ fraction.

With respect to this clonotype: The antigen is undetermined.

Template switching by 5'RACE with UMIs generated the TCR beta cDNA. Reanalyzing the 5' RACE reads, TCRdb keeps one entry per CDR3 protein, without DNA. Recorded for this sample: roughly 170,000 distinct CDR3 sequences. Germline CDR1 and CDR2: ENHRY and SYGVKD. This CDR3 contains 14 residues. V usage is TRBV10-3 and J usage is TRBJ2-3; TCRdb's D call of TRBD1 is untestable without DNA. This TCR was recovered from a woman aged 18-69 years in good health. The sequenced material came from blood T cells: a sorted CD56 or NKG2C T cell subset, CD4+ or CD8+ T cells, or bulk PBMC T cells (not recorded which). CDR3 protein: CAISIGGSTDTQYF.